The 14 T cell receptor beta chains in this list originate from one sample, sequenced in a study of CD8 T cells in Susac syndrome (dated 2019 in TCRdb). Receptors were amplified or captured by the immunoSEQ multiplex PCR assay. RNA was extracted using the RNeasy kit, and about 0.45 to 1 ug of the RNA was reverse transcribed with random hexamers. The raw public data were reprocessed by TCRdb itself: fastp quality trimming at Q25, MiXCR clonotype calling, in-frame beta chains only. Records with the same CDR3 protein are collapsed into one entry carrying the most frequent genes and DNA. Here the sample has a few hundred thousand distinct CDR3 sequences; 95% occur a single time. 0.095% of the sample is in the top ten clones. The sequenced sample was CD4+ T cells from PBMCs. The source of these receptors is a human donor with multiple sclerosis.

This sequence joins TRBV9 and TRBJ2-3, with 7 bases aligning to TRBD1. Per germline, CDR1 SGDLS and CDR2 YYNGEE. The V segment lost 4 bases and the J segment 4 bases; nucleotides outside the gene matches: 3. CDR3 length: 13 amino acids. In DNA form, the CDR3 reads TGTGCCAGCAGCATAACAGGGGCAGATACGCAGTATTTT. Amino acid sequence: CASSITGADTQYF.

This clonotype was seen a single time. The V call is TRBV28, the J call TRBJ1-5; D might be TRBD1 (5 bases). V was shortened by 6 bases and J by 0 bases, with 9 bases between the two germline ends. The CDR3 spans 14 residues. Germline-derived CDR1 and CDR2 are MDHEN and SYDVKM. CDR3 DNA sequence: TGTGCCAGCAGGACGGGGGATAGCAATCAGCCCCAGCATTTT. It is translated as CASRTGDSNQPQHF.

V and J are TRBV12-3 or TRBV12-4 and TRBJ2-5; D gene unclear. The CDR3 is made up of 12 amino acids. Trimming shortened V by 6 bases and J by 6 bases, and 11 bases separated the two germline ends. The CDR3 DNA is TGTGCCAGCAGCCCGCCCCTTCAGACCCAGTACTTC. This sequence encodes CASSPPLQTQYF.

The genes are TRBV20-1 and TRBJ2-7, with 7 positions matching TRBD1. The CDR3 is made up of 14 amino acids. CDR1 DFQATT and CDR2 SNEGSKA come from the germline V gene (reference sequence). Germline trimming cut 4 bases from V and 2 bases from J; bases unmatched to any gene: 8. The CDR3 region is CSATRRQGAYEQYF. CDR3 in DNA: TGCAGTGCTACCAGGAGACAGGGCGCCTACGAGCAGTACTTC.

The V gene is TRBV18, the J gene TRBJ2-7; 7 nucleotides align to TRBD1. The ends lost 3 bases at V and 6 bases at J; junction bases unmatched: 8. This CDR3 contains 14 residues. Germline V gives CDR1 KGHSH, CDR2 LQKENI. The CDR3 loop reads CASSPSTGSREQYF. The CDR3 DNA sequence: TGTGCCAGCTCACCGTCGACAGGGTCCCGCGAGCAGTACTTC.

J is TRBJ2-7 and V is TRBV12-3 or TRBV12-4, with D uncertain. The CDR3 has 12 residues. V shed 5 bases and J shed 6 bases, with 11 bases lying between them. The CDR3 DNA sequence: TGTGCCAGCAGTCCCGATCGCCGCGAGCAGTACTTC. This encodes CASSPDRREQYF.

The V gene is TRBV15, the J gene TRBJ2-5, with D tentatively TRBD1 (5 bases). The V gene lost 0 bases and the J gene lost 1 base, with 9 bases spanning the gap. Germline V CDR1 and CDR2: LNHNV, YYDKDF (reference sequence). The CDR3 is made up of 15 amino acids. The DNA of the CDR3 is TGTGCCACCAGCAGAGATAGGGGCAGCCAAGAGACCCAGTACTTC. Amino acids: CATSRDRGSQETQYF.

Here the CDR3 reads CASSFGAGGRTDTQYF. CDR3 in DNA: TGTGCCAGCAGCTTCGGAGCGGGGGGGCGCACAGATACGCAGTATTTT. The rearrangement uses TRBV7-2 and TRBJ2-3; 10 positions agree with TRBD2. The CDR3 consists of 16 residues. V trimming: 3 bases; J trimming: 1 base; junction bases outside the gene matches: 4. Germline CDR1 reads SGHTA; CDR2 reads FQGNSA.

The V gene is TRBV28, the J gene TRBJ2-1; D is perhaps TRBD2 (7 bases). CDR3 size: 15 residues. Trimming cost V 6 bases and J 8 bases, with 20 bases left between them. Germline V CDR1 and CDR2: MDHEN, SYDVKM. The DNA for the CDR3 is TGTGCCAGCAGCCCAGGGGACAAGGGGAGGGATGAGCAGTTCTTC. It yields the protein CASSPGDKGRDEQFF.

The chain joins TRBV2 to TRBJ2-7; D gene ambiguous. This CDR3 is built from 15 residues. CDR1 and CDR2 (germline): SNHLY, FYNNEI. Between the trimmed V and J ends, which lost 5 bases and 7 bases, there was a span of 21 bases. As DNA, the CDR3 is TGTGCCAGCAGTTACGATCGGAGTGCCATTTCGGAGCAGTACTTC. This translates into CASSYDRSAISEQYF.

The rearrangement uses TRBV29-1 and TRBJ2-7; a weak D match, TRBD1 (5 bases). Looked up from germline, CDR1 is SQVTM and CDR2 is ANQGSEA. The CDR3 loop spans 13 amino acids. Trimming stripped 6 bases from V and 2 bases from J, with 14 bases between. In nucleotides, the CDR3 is TGCAGCGTCCGACCAGGGATCACCTACGAGCAGTACTTC. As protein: CSVRPGITYEQYF.

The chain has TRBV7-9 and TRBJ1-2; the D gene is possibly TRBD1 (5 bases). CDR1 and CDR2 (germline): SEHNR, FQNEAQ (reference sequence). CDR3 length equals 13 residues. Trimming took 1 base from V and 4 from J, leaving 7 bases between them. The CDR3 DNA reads TGTGCCAGCAGCTTAGTGGGGCTCTATGGCTACACCTTC. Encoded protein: CASSLVGLYGYTF.

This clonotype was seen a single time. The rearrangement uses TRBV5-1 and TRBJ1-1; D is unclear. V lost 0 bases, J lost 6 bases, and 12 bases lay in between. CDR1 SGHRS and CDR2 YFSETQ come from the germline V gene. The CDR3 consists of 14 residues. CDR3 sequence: CASSLVEGLAEAFF. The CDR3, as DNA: TGCGCCAGCAGCTTGGTGGAGGGTCTGGCTGAAGCTTTCTTT.

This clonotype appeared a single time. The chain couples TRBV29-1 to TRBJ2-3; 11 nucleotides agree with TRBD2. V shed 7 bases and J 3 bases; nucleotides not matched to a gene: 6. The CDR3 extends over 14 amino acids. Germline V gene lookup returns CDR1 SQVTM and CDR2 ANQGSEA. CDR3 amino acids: CSGARTSGTDTQYF. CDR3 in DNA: TGCAGCGGGGCCCGGACTAGCGGGACAGATACGCAGTATTTT.